This is a list of T cell receptor beta chains from one sample in a study of T cell responses to AZD1222 COVID-19 vaccine. The assay was immunoSEQ multiplex PCR, and TCRdb's table has in-frame clones only and misses some. The table lists about 160,000 clones, about 91% of them singletons, with around 4% in the top ten. The source was peripheral blood, collected on day 0 of MenACWY control vaccination. These receptors were taken from an adult in good health. Each CDR3 is given with its conserved first and last residue. Each record gives: J gene, V gene, clone size, D gene, CDR3 protein, CDR3 DNA. A D gene is named only where the DNA matches it firmly. Part of the rows lack a size; the others show once, few, many or a class for expanded clones.

TRBJ2-2 | TRBV19 | . | . | CASSIIMNTGELFF | TGTGCCAGTAGTATAATAATGAACACCGGGGAGCTGTTTTTT
TRBJ1-1 | TRBV15 | . | TRBD1 | CATSIGQGWGTEAFF | TGTGCCACCAGCATTGGACAGGGATGGGGCACTGAAGCTTTCTTT
TRBJ2-2 | TRBV19 | . | TRBD2 | CASSSGLNTGELFF | TGTGCCAGCAGTAGCGGGCTGAACACCGGGGAGCTGTTTTTT
TRBJ2-2 | TRBV7-3 | . | TRBD1 | CASSLIGTGSRTGELFF | TGTGCCAGCAGCTTAATTGGGACAGGGAGTCGCACCGGGGAGCTGTTTTTT
TRBJ2-3 | TRBV24-1 | . | TRBD1 | CATSDPGQGGSTDTQYF | TGTGCCACCAGTGACCCTGGACAGGGGGGTAGCACAGATACGCAGTATTTT
TRBJ1-2 | TRBV6-2/TRBV6-3 | . | . | CASSLGVGGYTF | TGTGCCAGCAGTCTGGGAGTAGGAGGCTACACCTTC
TRBJ1-1 | TRBV7-2 | once | . | CASSLTENTEAFF | TGTGCCAGCAGCTTAACGGAGAACACTGAAGCTTTCTTT
TRBJ2-1 | TRBV18 | . | TRBD2 | CASSPPGLALYNEQFF | TGTGCCAGCTCACCACCGGGACTAGCTTTGTACAATGAGCAGTTCTTC
TRBJ1-2 | TRBV7-2 | . | . | CASSLGGHQGYGYTF | TGTGCCAGCAGCTTAGGGGGACACCAAGGCTATGGCTACACCTTC
TRBJ2-2 | TRBV7-3 | . | . | CASSVASENTGELFF | TGTGCCAGCAGCGTTGCTAGCGAGAACACCGGGGAGCTGTTTTTT
TRBJ1-5 | TRBV6-5 | . | TRBD1 | CASSRDSNNQPQHF | TGTGCCAGCAGTCGGGACAGCAACAATCAGCCCCAGCATTTT
TRBJ2-1 | TRBV7-9 | . | . | CASSPDYYNEQFF | TGTGCCAGCAGTCCGGACTACTACAATGAGCAGTTCTTC
TRBJ2-1 | TRBV6-5 | . | TRBD2 | CASSYSGTSGNEQFF | TGTGCCAGCAGCTATAGCGGGACGTCGGGGAATGAGCAGTTCTTC
TRBJ2-7 | TRBV15 | . | TRBD2 | CATSKLAGTYEQYF | TGTGCCACCAGCAAACTAGCGGGAACCTACGAGCAGTACTTC
TRBJ2-7 | TRBV29-1 | once | . | CSAGDTGYEQYF | TGCAGCGCAGGCGATACAGGGTACGAGCAGTACTTC
TRBJ2-1 | TRBV7-2 | . | TRBD2 | CASSLLAGPYNEQFF | TGTGCCAGCAGCTTACTAGCGGGACCCTACAATGAGCAGTTCTTC
TRBJ2-1 | TRBV3-1/TRBV3-2 | . | TRBD2 | CASSHFRLAGAFGNEQFF | TGTGCCAGCAGCCACTTCAGACTAGCGGGCGCCTTCGGCAATGAGCAGTTCTTC
TRBJ2-1 | TRBV12-3/TRBV12-4 | . | . | CASSLGGEKQFF | TGTGCCAGCAGTTTAGGGGGGGAAAAGCAGTTCTTC
TRBJ1-1 | TRBV7-9 | . | . | CASSFDGVTEAFF | TGTGCCAGCAGCTTTGATGGGGTCACTGAAGCTTTCTTT
TRBJ2-5 | TRBV5-1 | . | . | CASSLSVASAAGRETQYF | TGCGCCAGCAGCTTGTCTGTGGCTAGCGCGGCCGGGCGGGAGACCCAGTACTTC
TRBJ1-1 | TRBV6-5 | . | TRBD1 | CASGSGGWNTEAFF | TGTGCCAGCGGATCAGGGGGCTGGAACACTGAAGCTTTCTTT
TRBJ1-5 | TRBV5-5 | . | . | CASSLAGFNQPQHF | TGTGCCAGCAGCTTGGCGGGGTTCAATCAGCCCCAGCATTTT
TRBJ2-5 | TRBV30 | . | TRBD2 | CAWERGYQETQYF | TGTGCCTGGGAGCGGGGGTACCAAGAGACCCAGTACTTC
TRBJ1-1 | TRBV11-2 | once | . | CASSFSSGGTF | TGTGCCAGCAGCTTCTCCTCCGGGGGAACCTTT
TRBJ2-1 | TRBV18 | . | . | CASSPLLRQQFF | TGTGCCAGCTCACCACTACTGCGGCAGCAGTTCTTC
TRBJ2-1 | TRBV7-9 | . | . | CASSSARRGEQFF | TGTGCCAGCAGCTCCGCGAGGAGGGGTGAGCAGTTCTTC
TRBJ2-7 | TRBV7-3 | few | . | CASSLGTASSYEQYF | TGTGCCAGCAGTTTAGGGACGGCAAGCTCCTACGAGCAGTACTTC
TRBJ1-2 | TRBV20-1 | . | . | CSARDRPSLTF | TGCAGTGCTAGAGATCGACCTTCTCTTACCTTC
TRBJ1-4 | TRBV11-3 | . | . | CASSPRGRGVEKLFF | TGTGCCAGCAGCCCTCGGGGGCGAGGAGTTGAAAAACTGTTTTTT
TRBJ2-2 | TRBV5-1 | . | TRBD2 | CASSQRGNTGELFF | TGCGCCAGCAGCCAGCGGGGGAACACCGGGGAGCTGTTTTTT
TRBJ1-5 | TRBV5-1 | . | . | CASSLGDRGSNQPQHF | TGCGCCAGCAGCTTGGGAGATAGGGGAAGCAATCAGCCCCAGCATTTT
TRBJ2-6 | TRBV28 | . | . | CASSFPRLKGLRGSGANVLTF | TGTGCCAGCAGTTTTCCCCGGCTCAAGGGTCTCCGAGGCTCTGGGGCCAACGTCCTGACTTTC
TRBJ2-1 | TRBV5-1 | . | . | CASSLVLAAYNEQFF | TGCGCCAGCAGCTTGGTATTAGCGGCCTACAATGAGCAGTTCTTC
TRBJ1-6 | TRBV29-1 | . | . | CSVEINQNSPLHF | TGCAGCGTTGAAATAAATCAGAATTCACCCCTCCACTTT
TRBJ2-7 | TRBV10-3 | . | TRBD2 | CAISETSGTLFYEQYF | TGTGCCATCAGTGAGACTAGCGGCACGCTCTTCTACGAGCAGTACTTC
TRBJ2-1 | TRBV11-2 | once | . | CASSQGLVSYNEQFF | TGTGCCAGCAGCCAGGGACTGGTCTCCTACAATGAGCAGTTCTTC
TRBJ1-1 | TRBV10-3 | . | TRBD1 | CAISPGNRGYNTEAFF | TGTGCCATCAGTCCCGGAAACAGGGGTTATAACACTGAAGCTTTCTTT
TRBJ2-2 | TRBV28 | . | TRBD2 | CASSLLVAGTGELFF | TGTGCCAGCAGTTTATTGGTAGCGGGGACCGGGGAGCTGTTTTTT
TRBJ2-7 | TRBV7-2 | . | TRBD2 | CASSVGPSGYEQYF | TGTGCCAGCAGCGTGGGGCCTAGCGGGTACGAGCAGTACTTC
TRBJ1-5 | TRBV21-1 | . | . | CASSKADRADQPQHF | TGTGCCAGCAGCAAAGCGGACAGGGCGGATCAGCCCCAGCATTTT
TRBJ1-2 | TRBV27 | . | TRBD1 | CASSLLGQGGRYGYTF | TGTGCCAGCAGTTTATTAGGGCAGGGGGGGAGGTATGGCTACACCTTC
TRBJ1-2 | TRBV11-2 | . | TRBD1 | CASSPTRTGLGYGYTF | TGTGCCAGCAGCCCGACTCGGACAGGTCTGGGCTATGGCTACACCTTC
TRBJ1-1 | TRBV30 | . | . | CAWSEMGDGAFF | TGTGCCTGGAGTGAAATGGGAGATGGGGCTTTCTTT
TRBJ1-1 | TRBV19 | . | . | CASRMGGSHEAFF | TGTGCCAGTAGAATGGGTGGATCTCATGAAGCTTTCTTT
TRBJ1-1 | TRBV14 | . | . | CASSQTSTNTEAFF | TGTGCCAGCAGCCAAACCTCGACGAACACTGAAGCTTTCTTT
TRBJ2-5 | TRBV28 | . | . | CASSKAGGGGETQYF | TGTGCCAGCAGTAAGGCAGGGGGAGGAGGAGAGACCCAGTACTTC
TRBJ2-7 | TRBV6-5 | . | . | CASSTPSGGEQYF | TGTGCCAGCAGTACCCCCTCCGGAGGGGAGCAGTACTTC
TRBJ1-5 | TRBV28 | . | . | CASSLLGQPQHF | TGTGCCAGCAGTTTATTGGGCCAGCCCCAGCATTTT